This T cell receptor (beta chain) was retrieved from a study of shared clonotypes between healthy human individuals. Study context: For every donor, three CD4 naive, three CD4 memory, two CD8 naive and one CD8 memory plates were used.

Measured with immunoSEQ multiplex PCR; TCRdb has only the in-frame clones, and not every one. The repertoire has about 2.1 million clones, about 92% of them found once; the top ten carry roughly 1.7%. The CDR3 totals 14 residues. V shed 3 bases and J 3 bases; nucleotides not matched to a gene: 5. Germline loops: CDR1 SGHNT, CDR2 YYREEE (reference sequence). CD45RO-negative CD8 cells positively selected for CCR7 made up the naive population, which excluded terminally differentiated effector memory CD45RA+ cells. Those who donated were healthy HIV-negative adults, with no recent acute infections or vaccinations reported.

The rearrangement joins TRBV5-4 to TRBJ1-1; TRBD1 matches at 7 bases. Sample: naive CD8+ T cells from PBMCs. This TCR derives from a man aged 18 to 35 in good health. Some clones in this sample may be carry-over from other donors' samples. CDR3 amino acids: CASSWGTVYTEAFF. The CDR3 DNA reads TGTGCCAGCAGCTGGGGGACAGTTTACACTGAAGCTTTCTTT.